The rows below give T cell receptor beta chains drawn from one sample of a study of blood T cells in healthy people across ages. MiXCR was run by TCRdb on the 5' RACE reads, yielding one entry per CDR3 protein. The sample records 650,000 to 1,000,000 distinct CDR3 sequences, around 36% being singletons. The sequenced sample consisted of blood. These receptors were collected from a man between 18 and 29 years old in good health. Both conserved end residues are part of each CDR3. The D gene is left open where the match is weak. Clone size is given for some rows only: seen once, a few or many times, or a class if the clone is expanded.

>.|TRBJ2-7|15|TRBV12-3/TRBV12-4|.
TGTGCCAGCAGTTTAGCGCTAGGCCGAGCCTACGAGCAGTACTTC
CASSLALGRAYEQYF
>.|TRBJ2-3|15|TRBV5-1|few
TGCGCCAGCATCCGGGACCCCCAGCGAACAGATACGCAGTATTTT
CASIRDPQRTDTQYF
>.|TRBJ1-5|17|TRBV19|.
TGTGCCAGTAGTATCAATTCAGGGCCGATTTACAATCAGCCCCAGCATTTT
CASSINSGPIYNQPQHF
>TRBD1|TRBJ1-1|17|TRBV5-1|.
TGCGCCAGCAGCCCCGGAGACAGGGCGACGGGGAACACTGAAGCTTTCTTT
CASSPGDRATGNTEAFF
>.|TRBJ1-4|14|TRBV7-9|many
TGTGCCAGCAGATTCCCCGGGGATGGCGAAAAACTGTTTTTT
CASRFPGDGEKLFF
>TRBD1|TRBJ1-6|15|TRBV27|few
TGTGCCAGCAGCTCGGACAGGGGTTATCATTCACCCCTCCACTTT
CASSSDRGYHSPLHF
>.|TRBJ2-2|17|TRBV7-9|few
TGTGCCAGCAGCTTACCGCATGGGACGGAAAACACCGGGGAGCTGTTTTTT
CASSLPHGTENTGELFF
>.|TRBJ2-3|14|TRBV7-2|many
TGTGCCAGCAGCTTGCAGGGCGGGACAGATACGCAGTATTTT
CASSLQGGTDTQYF
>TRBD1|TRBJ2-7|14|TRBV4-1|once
TGCGCCAGCAGCCTAGGACAGGGGTCCCACGAGCAGTACTTC
CASSLGQGSHEQYF
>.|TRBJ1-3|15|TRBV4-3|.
TGCGCCAGCAGCCAAGGTGGAGGGGATGGGGACACCATATATTTT
CASSQGGGDGDTIYF
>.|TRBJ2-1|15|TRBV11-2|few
TGTGCCAGCAGCTTTAGCCAAAATCCGGGCTATGAGCAGTTCTTC
CASSFSQNPGYEQFF
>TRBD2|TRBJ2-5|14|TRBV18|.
TGTGCCAGCTCACCGACTAGCCTGGGAGAGACCCAGTACTTC
CASSPTSLGETQYF
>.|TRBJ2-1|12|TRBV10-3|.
TGTGCCATCAGTGAGCCACCCGAGGTTGCGTTCTTC
CAISEPPEVAFF
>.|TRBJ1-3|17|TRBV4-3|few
TGCGCCAGCAGCCAAGATCATTACGGCCTCGCTGGAAACACCATATATTTT
CASSQDHYGLAGNTIYF
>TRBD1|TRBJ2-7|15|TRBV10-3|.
TGTGCCATCACGCAGGGGGCAAGTGCCTACAATGAGCAGTACTTC
CAITQGASAYNEQYF
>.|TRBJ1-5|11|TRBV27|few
TGTGCCAGCAGTTCATGGCAGCCCCAGCATTTT
CASSSWQPQHF
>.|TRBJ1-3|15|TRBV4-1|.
TGCGCCAGCAGCCAATCTTGGGTCGGAGGAAACACCATATATTTT
CASSQSWVGGNTIYF
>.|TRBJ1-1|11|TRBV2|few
TGTGCCAGCAATTTGAACACTGAAGCTTTCTTT
CASNLNTEAFF
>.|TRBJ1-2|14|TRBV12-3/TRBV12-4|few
TGTGCCAGCAGCCGGGGGGCAGTACCCTATGGCTACACCTTC
CASSRGAVPYGYTF
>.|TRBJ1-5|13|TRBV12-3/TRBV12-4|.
TGTGCCAGTAGTCGGGGGCGCGAACAGCCCCAGCATTTT
CASSRGREQPQHF
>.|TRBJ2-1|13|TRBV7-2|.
TGTGCCAGCAGCGTATGGGCCAACAATGAGCAGTTCTTC
CASSVWANNEQFF
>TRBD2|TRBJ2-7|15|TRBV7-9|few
TGTGCCAGCAGCTTGGGACTAGCGGGGCGGGGCGAGCAGTACTTC
CASSLGLAGRGEQYF
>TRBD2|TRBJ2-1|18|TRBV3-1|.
TGTGCCAGCAGCCCCCGTGGGGCAAGCGGGGGGTCCTACAATGAGCAGTTCTTC
CASSPRGASGGSYNEQFF
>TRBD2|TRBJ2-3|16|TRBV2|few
TGTGCCAGCAGTGAATACGGACTAGCGGGGGTGGATACGCAGTATTTT
CASSEYGLAGVDTQYF
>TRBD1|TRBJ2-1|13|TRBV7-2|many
TGTGCCAGCAGCTCGAACCAGGGGGATGAGCAGTTCTTC
CASSSNQGDEQFF
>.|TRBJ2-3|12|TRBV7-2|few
TGTGCCAGCAGGCAAGCGGGAGATACGCAGTATTTT
CASRQAGDTQYF
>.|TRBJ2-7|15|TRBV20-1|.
TGCAGTGCTAGGTCCGAACACCCTGGGTCCTACGAGCAGTACTTC
CSARSEHPGSYEQYF
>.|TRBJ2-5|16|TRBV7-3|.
TGTGCCAGCAGCCAGAACAGTCCTGGGGGCTACAATGAGCAGTACTTC
CASSQNSPGGYNEQYF
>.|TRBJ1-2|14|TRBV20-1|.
TGCAGTGCTAGGCTGGCAGGAGGTGCGCTAGGCTACACCTTC
CSARLAGGALGYTF
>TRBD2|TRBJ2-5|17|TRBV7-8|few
TGTGCCAGCAGTTTGTACGGAGCGGGGGGGAATAAAGAGACCCAGTACTTC
CASSLYGAGGNKETQYF
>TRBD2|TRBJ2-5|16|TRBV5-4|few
TGTGCCAGCAGCTTGGGGCTAGCGGGAACCCAAGAGACCCAGTACTTC
CASSLGLAGTQETQYF
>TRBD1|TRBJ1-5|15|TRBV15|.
TGTGCCACCAGCGGGGACAGGGAAAGCAATCAGCCCCAGCATTTT
CATSGDRESNQPQHF
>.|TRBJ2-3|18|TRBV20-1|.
TGCAGTGCTAGAGATCGATCTAAGGGGGGCCGAGGCACAGATACGCAGTATTTT
CSARDRSKGGRGTDTQYF
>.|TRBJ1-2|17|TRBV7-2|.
TGTGCCAGCAGCTTAGGAGGGGACGCCGGTTCTAACTATGGCTACACCTTC
CASSLGGDAGSNYGYTF
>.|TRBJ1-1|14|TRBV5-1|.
TGCGCCAGCAGCCCCGTGCCGGGGTTCACTGAAGCTTTCTTT
CASSPVPGFTEAFF
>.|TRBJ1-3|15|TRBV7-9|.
TGTGCCAGCAGCACCGGGTCCGGGGGCGGAAACACCATATATTTT
CASSTGSGGGNTIYF
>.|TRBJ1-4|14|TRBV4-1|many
TGCGCCAGCAGCCGAGACAGCCTTAATGAAAAACTGTTTTTT
CASSRDSLNEKLFF
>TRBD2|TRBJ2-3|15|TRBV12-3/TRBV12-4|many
TGTGCCAGCGGACCCCAGGCGGGGGGTTCAGATACGCAGTATTTT
CASGPQAGGSDTQYF
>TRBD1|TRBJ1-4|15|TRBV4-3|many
TGCGCCAGCAGCCAAACGACAGGGGTCGGCGAAAAACTGTTTTTT
CASSQTTGVGEKLFF
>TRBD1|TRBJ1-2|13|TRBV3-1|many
TGTGCCAGCCGGGGACAGGGGGCGAATGGCTACACCTTC
CASRGQGANGYTF
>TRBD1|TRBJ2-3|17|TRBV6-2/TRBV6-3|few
TGTGCCAGCAGTGGACAGGCACCTAACTATAGCACAGATACGCAGTATTTT
CASSGQAPNYSTDTQYF
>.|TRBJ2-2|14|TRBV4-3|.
TGCGCCAGCAGCCAAGCTGCTCACACCGGGGAGCTGTTTTTT
CASSQAAHTGELFF
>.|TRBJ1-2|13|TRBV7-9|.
TGTGCCAGCAGCTTAGGACCTCCCTATGGCTACACCTTC
CASSLGPPYGYTF